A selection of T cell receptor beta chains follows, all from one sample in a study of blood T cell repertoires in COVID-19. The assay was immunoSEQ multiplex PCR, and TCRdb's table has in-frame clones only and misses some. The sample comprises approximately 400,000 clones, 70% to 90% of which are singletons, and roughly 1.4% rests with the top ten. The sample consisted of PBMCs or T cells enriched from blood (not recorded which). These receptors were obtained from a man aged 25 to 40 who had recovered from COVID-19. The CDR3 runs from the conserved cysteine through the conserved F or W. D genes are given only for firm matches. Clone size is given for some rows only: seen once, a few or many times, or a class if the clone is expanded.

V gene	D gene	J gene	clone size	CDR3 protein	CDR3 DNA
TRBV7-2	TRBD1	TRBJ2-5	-	CASREGTAQETQYF	TGTGCCAGCAGAGAAGGGACAGCCCAAGAGACCCAGTACTTC
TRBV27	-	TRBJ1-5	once	CASSLNSGGNQPQHF	TGTGCCAGCAGTTTAAATTCGGGCGGGAATCAGCCCCAGCATTTT
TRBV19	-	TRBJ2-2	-	CASSILTGELFF	TGTGCCAGTAGTATACTTACCGGGGAGCTGTTTTTT
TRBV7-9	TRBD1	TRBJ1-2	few	CASSSDRDGYGYTF	TGTGCCAGCAGCTCGGACAGGGATGGCTATGGCTACACCTTC
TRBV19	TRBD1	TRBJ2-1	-	CASSLNRGSYNEQFF	TGTGCCAGTAGTCTAAACAGGGGCTCCTACAATGAGCAGTTCTTC
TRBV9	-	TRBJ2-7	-	CASSLTDGSSYEQYF	TGTGCCAGCAGCTTAACGGACGGGAGCTCCTACGAGCAGTACTTC
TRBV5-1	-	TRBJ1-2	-	CASSPALQYDYTF	TGCGCCAGCAGCCCGGCCCTACAGTATGACTACACCTTC
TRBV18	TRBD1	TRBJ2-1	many	CASSPTGTGRNEQFF	TGTGCCAGCTCACCAACCGGGACAGGGCGCAATGAGCAGTTCTTC
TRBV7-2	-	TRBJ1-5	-	CASSRYLQGAQHF	TGTGCCAGCAGCAGGTATCTTCAGGGCGCCCAGCATTTT
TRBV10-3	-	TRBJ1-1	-	CAISEGSTGTEAFF	TGTGCCATCAGTGAAGGATCGACGGGAACTGAAGCTTTCTTT
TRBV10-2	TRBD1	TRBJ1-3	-	CASSESTGLAGNTIYF	TGCGCCAGCAGTGAGTCGACAGGGTTGGCTGGAAACACCATATATTTT
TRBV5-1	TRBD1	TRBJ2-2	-	CASTPDRGGTGELFF	TGCGCCAGCACCCCGGACAGGGGCGGAACCGGGGAGCTGTTTTTT
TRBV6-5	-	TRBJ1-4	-	CACRGPASEKLFF	TGTGCCTGCCGGGGTCCTGCGAGTGAAAAACTGTTTTTT
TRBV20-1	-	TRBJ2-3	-	CSAPVGDTQYF	TGCAGTGCACCGGTTGGAGATACGCAGTATTTT
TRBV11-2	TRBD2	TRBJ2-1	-	CASLPGGSGGTNEQFF	TGTGCCAGTCTCCCCGGGGGTAGCGGGGGGACCAATGAGCAGTTCTTC
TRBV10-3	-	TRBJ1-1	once	CAISTQGSTEAFF	TGTGCCATCAGTACTCAGGGGAGCACTGAAGCTTTCTTT
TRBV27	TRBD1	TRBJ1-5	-	CASSLQGGHSNQPQHF	TGTGCCAGCAGTTTACAGGGGGGCCATAGCAATCAGCCCCAGCATTTT
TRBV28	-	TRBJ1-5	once	CAGQGGSDGQPQHF	TGTGCCGGACAAGGGGGAAGTGACGGTCAGCCCCAGCATTTT
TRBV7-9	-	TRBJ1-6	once	CASSAPVGGDNSPLHF	TGTGCCAGCAGCGCTCCCGTAGGGGGGGATAATTCACCCCTCCACTTT
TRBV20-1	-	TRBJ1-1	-	CSVRENTEAFF	TGCAGTGTTCGGGAGAACACTGAAGCTTTCTTT
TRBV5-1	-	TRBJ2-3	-	CASSSRGTSTDTQYF	TGCGCCAGCAGCTCCCGAGGGACTAGCACAGATACGCAGTATTTT
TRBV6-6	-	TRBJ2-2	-	CASSGTRLGAGELFF	TGTGCCAGCAGCGGGACAAGACTTGGGGCCGGGGAGCTGTTTTTT
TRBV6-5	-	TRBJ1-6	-	CASSYQEGNSPLHF	TGTGCCAGCAGTTACCAGGAGGGGAATTCACCCCTCCACTTT
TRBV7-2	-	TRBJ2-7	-	CASSLALVSSYEQYF	TGTGCCAGCAGCTTAGCGCTCGTGAGCTCCTACGAGCAGTACTTC
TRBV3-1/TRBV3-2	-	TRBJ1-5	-	CASSQGWGGVGNQPQHF	TGTGCCAGCAGCCAAGGTTGGGGCGGAGTAGGCAATCAGCCCCAGCATTTT
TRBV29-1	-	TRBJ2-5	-	CSVGGQETQYF	TGCAGCGTCGGAGGGCAAGAGACCCAGTACTTC
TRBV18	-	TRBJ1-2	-	CASSPEQLNGYTF	TGTGCCAGCTCACCAGAACAGCTCAATGGCTACACCTTC
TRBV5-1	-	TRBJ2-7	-	CASSLLGSGLDEQYF	TGCGCCAGCAGCCTCTTGGGCTCAGGGTTAGACGAGCAGTACTTC
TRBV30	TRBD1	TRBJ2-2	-	CAWSSGTGGPNTGELFF	TGTGCCTGGAGCTCGGGGACAGGGGGTCCGAACACCGGGGAGCTGTTTTTT
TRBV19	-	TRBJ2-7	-	CASSPLTGGHEQYF	TGTGCCAGTAGTCCCCTGACAGGTGGGCACGAGCAGTACTTC
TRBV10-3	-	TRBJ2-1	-	CAISEETPRDEQFF	TGTGCCATCAGTGAGGAGACACCGAGGGATGAGCAGTTCTTC
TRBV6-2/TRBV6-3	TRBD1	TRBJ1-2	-	CASSDPGQGWVYGYTF	TGTGCCAGCAGTGATCCGGGACAGGGCTGGGTCTATGGCTACACCTTC
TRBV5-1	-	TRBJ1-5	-	CASSLVAGSDQPQHF	TGCGCCAGCAGCTTGGTTGCAGGGTCTGACCAGCCCCAGCATTTT
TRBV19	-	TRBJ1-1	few	CASSIGQGLQAFF	TGTGCCAGTAGTATAGGTCAGGGACTACAAGCTTTCTTT
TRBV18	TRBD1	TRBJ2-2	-	CASSRDRADTGELFF	TGTGCCAGCTCACGAGACAGGGCGGACACCGGGGAGCTGTTTTTT
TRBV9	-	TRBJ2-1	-	CASSVDEFEQFF	TGTGCCAGCAGCGTAGATGAGTTTGAGCAGTTCTTC
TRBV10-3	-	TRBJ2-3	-	CAIGGTEPNHTQYF	TGTGCCATCGGGGGGACAGAGCCCAACCATACGCAGTATTTT
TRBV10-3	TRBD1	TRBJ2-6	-	CAIAGTGPSGANVLTF	TGTGCCATTGCCGGGACAGGGCCCTCTGGGGCCAACGTCCTGACTTTC
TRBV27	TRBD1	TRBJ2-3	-	CASSLTDRGSDTQYF	TGTGCCAGCAGTTTAACGGACAGGGGATCAGATACGCAGTATTTT
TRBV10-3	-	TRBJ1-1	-	CASRGGDTEAFF	TGTGCCTCCCGCGGGGGGGACACTGAAGCTTTCTTT
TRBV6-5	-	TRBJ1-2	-	CASSYSATGNYGYTF	TGTGCCAGCAGTTACTCGGCCACGGGGAACTATGGCTACACCTTC
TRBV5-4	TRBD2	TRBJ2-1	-	CASSLGRSSGGAYEQFF	TGTGCCAGCAGCTTGGGCAGGTCTAGCGGGGGGGCCTATGAGCAGTTCTTC
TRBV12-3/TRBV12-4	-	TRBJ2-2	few	CASSPTNTGELFF	TGTGCCAGCAGTCCAACTAACACCGGGGAGCTGTTTTTT
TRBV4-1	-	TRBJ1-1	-	CASSHPPRGTEAFF	TGCGCCAGCAGCCATCCCCCCCGGGGCACTGAAGCTTTCTTT
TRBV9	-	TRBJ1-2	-	CASSARAGYYGYTF	TGTGCCAGCAGCGCCCGTGCAGGGTACTATGGCTACACCTTC
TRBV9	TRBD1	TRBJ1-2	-	CASSAIGTGTYGYTF	TGTGCCAGCAGCGCCATCGGGACAGGGACCTATGGCTACACCTTC
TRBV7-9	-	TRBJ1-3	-	CASSLSGNTGNTIYF	TGTGCCAGCAGCTTGTCAGGCAACACTGGAAACACCATATATTTT
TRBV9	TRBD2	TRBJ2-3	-	CASSVAPGGTDTQYF	TGTGCCAGCAGCGTAGCGCCGGGGGGTACAGATACGCAGTATTTT
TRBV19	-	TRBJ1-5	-	CASSIVQISNQPQHF	TGTGCCAGTAGTATCGTACAGATCAGCAATCAGCCCCAGCATTTT
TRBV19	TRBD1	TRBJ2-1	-	CASSMRGPPGNEQFF	TGTGCCAGTAGTATGAGGGGGCCCCCCGGTAATGAGCAGTTCTTC